These T cell receptor beta chains were read from a single sample in a study of T cell clonotyping in hematopoietic cell transplantation. The data were produced by immunoSEQ multiplex PCR, yet TCRdb's version contains in-frame clones alone and is incomplete. The sample yields around 6,000 clones, approximately 91% seen once. The specimen comprised peripheral blood mononuclear cells, sampled 100 days after allogeneic stem cell transplant. The receptors were sampled from a female patient aged 50-59 years who had an allogeneic stem cell transplant from a related donor, so the T cells may come from the graft donor. Some clones in this sample may be carry-over from other donors' samples. Both conserved end residues are trimmed from each CDR3. Fields, in order: V gene, J gene, CDR3 protein.

>TRBV4-3|TRBJ1-2
ASSQAAGLGYGYT
>TRBV30|TRBJ1-1
AWSGLGYEAF
>TRBV28|TRBJ2-1
ASRTIRRGGNNEQF
>TRBV14|TRBJ1-1
ASSPYGGTEAF
>TRBV14|TRBJ1-2
ASSQQVVDGYT
>TRBV5-6|TRBJ2-7
ASSTTSRFFYEQY
>TRBV4-1|TRBJ1-1
ASTSMTARNTEAF
>TRBV9|TRBJ1-5
ASSVGTGGNQPQH
>TRBV6-5|TRBJ1-1
ASSYLRGRAF
>TRBV6-6|TRBJ1-1
ASSELGPGAF
>TRBV2|TRBJ2-3
ASRADRGSTDTQY
>TRBV6-5|TRBJ2-2
ASSPARVVTGELF
>TRBV30|TRBJ1-6
AWSVLGSVSSVYNSPLH
>TRBV5-1|TRBJ1-4
ASSPDREGEKLF